What follows is one T cell receptor (beta chain) and its context. Its antigen is unknown. Here immunoSEQ multiplex PCR was the method, and the copy in TCRdb shows in-frame clones only, minus some. The sample gives about 48,000 clones, around 91% of which show up once; 10% to 15% is in the top ten. This CDR3 comprises 16 residues. The germline V gene has CDR1 LGHNA and CDR2 YSLEER. Germline trimming cut 0 bases from V and 5 bases from J; bases unmatched to any gene: 7. This specimen comes from a study of OX40 agonist ivuxolimab in advanced cancers. Study results and limitations: By week 6 at 0.1 to 3.0 mg/kg, blood CD4+ and CD8+ T cells had expanded clonally.

The clonotype originates from an adult with an advanced solid tumor such as melanoma, head and neck, liver or kidney cancer. Sample: CD4+ or CD8+ T cells sorted from blood, taken in a trial of the OX40 agonist ivuxolimab. The genes are TRBV4-3 and TRBJ1-2, with 9 bases identical to TRBD1. CDR3 loop: CASSQDRLGTGYGYTF. The CDR3, as DNA: TGCGCCAGCAGCCAAGACCGCCTCGGGACAGGGTATGGCTACACCTTC.